This section outlines one T cell receptor beta chain sequence together with its context. The data belong to a study of blood T cell repertoires in COVID-19. Individuals aged roughly 18 to 95 years were recruited from about two dozen US areas. Clinical history as reported by participants underpinned cohort assignment. Recovered Cohort 3 donors showed two negative PCRs, clearance, or symptom resolution. Authors' methods: The authors estimated nucleated cell counts from reference gene primer amplification. Clones were sequenced by immunoSEQ multiplex PCR, and TCRdb holds only the in-frame ones, with some missing. V, J and clone size are those of that table, while D and trimming were read from the DNA. In the table there are roughly 300,000 clones, approximately 90% of which are singletons. Material: PBMCs or T cells enriched from blood (not recorded which). The sequence was collected from a woman younger than 35 who had recovered from COVID-19.

CDR3 protein: CASSIAIYNEQFF. In DNA, the CDR3 is TGTGCCAGTAGTATCGCGATCTACAATGAGCAGTTCTTC. This chain uses TRBV19 with TRBJ2-1; D unclear. Germline lookup yields CDR1 LNHDA and CDR2 SQIVND (reference sequence). This CDR3 has 13 amino acids. Trimming left V 3 bases short and J 3 bases short, with 6 bases between. The variable domain in full, completed from reference TRBV19 and TRBJ2-1, reads DGGITQSPKYLFRKEGQNVTLSCEQNLNHDAMYWYRQDPGQGLRLIYYSQIVNDFQKGDIAEGYSVSREKKESFPLTVTSAQKNPTAFYLCASSIAIYNEQFFGPGTRLTVL.